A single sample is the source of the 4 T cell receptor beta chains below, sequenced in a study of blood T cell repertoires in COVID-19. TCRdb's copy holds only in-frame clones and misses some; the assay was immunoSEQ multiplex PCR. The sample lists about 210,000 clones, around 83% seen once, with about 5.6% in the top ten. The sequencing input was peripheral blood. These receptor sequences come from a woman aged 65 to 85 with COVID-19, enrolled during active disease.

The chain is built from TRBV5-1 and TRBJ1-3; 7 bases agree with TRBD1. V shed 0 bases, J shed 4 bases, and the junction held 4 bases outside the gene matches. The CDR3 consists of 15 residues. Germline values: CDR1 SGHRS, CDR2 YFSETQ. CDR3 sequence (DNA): TGCGCCAGCAGCTTGGGCACAGGGGACGGAAACACCATATATTTT. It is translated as CASSLGTGDGNTIYF.

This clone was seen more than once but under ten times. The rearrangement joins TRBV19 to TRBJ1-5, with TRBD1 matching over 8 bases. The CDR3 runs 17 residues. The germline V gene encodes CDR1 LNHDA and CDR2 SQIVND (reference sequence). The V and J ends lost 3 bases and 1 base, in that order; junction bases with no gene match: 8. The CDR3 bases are TGTGCCAGTAGTATCGGGGGGACAGGACGGAGCAATCAGCCCCAGCATTTT. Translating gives CASSIGGTGRSNQPQHF.

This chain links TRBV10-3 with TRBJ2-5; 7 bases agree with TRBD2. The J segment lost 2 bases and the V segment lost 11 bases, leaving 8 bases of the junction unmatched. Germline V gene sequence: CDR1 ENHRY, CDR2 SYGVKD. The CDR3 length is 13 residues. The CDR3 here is CAATGGDQETQYF. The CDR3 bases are TGTGCCGCCACTGGGGGGGATCAAGAGACCCAGTACTTC.

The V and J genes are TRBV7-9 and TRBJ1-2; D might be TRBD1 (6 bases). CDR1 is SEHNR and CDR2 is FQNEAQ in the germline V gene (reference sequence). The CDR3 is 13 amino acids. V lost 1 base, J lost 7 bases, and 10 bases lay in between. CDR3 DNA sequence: TGTGCCAGCAGCTTAGAGGGGGTATTTGGCTACACCTTC. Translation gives CASSLEGVFGYTF.